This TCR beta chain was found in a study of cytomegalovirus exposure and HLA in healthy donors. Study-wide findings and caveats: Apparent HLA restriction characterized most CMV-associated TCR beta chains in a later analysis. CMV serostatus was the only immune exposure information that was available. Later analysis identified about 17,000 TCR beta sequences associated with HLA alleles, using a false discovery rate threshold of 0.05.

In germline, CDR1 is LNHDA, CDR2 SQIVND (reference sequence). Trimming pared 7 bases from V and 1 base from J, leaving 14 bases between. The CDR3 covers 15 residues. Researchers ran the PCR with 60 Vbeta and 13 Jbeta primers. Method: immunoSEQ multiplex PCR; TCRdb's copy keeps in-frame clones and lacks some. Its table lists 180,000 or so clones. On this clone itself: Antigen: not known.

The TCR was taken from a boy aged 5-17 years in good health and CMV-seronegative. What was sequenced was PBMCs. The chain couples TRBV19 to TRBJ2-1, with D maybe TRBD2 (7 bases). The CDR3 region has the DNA TGTGCCAGTAAGGTGAGGGGGGGTTCCTACAATGAGCAGTTCTTC. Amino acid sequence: CASKVRGGSYNEQFF.